The 25 T cell receptor beta chains below all came from one sample that was sequenced in a study of cytomegalovirus exposure and HLA in healthy donors. Use of 60 Vbeta and 13 Jbeta primers characterized the PCR. Generated by immunoSEQ multiplex PCR, the TCRdb table keeps only in-frame clones and is missing some. The sample includes roughly 170,000 clones, 60% to 85% of them seen just once. Sample: PBMCs. All receptors come from a female donor in good health and CMV-seronegative.

This chain joins TRBV6-1 and TRBJ1-6; a weak D match, TRBD1 (6 bases). Germline CDR1 and CDR2: MNHNS and SASEGT. The V end was cut by 4 bases, the J end by 8 bases, with 15 bases between. The CDR3 totals 15 residues. CDR3: CASSAPDRIDSPLHF. CDR3 coding DNA: TGTGCCAGCAGTGCTCCTGACAGGATTGATTCACCCCTCCACTTT.

The rearrangement uses TRBV11-2 and TRBJ2-6; D might be TRBD2 (6 bases). V lost 5 bases and J 3 bases, leaving 11 bases between the germline ends. Looked up from germline, CDR1 is SGHAT and CDR2 is FQNNGV. The CDR3 loop spans 15 amino acids. CDR3 amino acids: CASSPGDFGANVLTF. CDR3 DNA: TGTGCCAGCAGCCCGGGGGACTTTGGGGCCAACGTCCTGACTTTC.

This clone appeared once. The chain employs TRBV19 and TRBJ2-3; D ambiguous. This CDR3 region has 13 residues. Per germline, CDR1 LNHDA and CDR2 SQIVND (reference sequence). V was cut by 2 bases and J by 5 bases, with 8 bases left in between. Here the CDR3 DNA reads TGTGCCAGTAGTATATGGTCCGGAGATACGCAGTATTTT. The encoded protein is CASSIWSGDTQYF.

This clone was seen just once. V usage is TRBV9 and J usage is TRBJ1-1; 7 nucleotides line up with TRBD1. The V gene end was trimmed by 4 bases and the J gene end by 6 bases; junction bases not matched to a gene: 6. Germline assignment: CDR1 SGDLS and CDR2 YYNGEE. The CDR3 is 13 residues long. The CDR3 reads CASSLRTGSEAFF. In nucleotides, the CDR3 is TGTGCCAGCAGCCTCCGGACAGGCTCTGAAGCTTTCTTT.

The CDR3 reads CASSISLVQGHHPDTQYF. In DNA, the CDR3 is TGTGCCAGCTCAATTAGTTTAGTACAGGGGCATCATCCAGATACGCAGTATTTT. The rearrangement links TRBV18 to TRBJ2-3; 7 positions agree with TRBD1. Per the germline V gene, CDR1 is KGHSH and CDR2 is LQKENI. This CDR3 region has 18 residues. Trimming at V came to 5 bases and at J to 4 bases, leaving 18 bases not matched to a gene.

Details on this clone: Relative to the germline gene, one junction end is altered; a read error may explain this. The chain uses TRBV10-1 and TRBJ2-6; a possible D gene is TRBD2 (6 bases). The CDR3 totals 15 residues. Germline V gene data show CDR1 as WNHNN and CDR2 as SYGVQD (reference sequence). The CDR3 coding sequence is TGCGCCAGCACCGGGACTGCCTCTGGGGCCAACGGCCTGACTTTC. It is translated as CASTGTASGANGLTF.

The V gene is TRBV10-3, the J gene TRBJ2-1; 7 bases map to TRBD1. V dropped 3 bases and J dropped 8; count of bases not matched to a gene: 4. CDR1 is ENHRY and CDR2 is SYGVKD in the germline V gene. This CDR3 has 13 amino acids. Written as DNA, the CDR3 is TGTGCCATCAGTGATACAGGGGCCGATGAGCAGTTCTTC. As protein: CAISDTGADEQFF.

The chain employs TRBV4-2 and TRBJ1-6; no clear D gene. V was shortened by 5 bases and J by 7 bases, with 15 bases between the two germline ends. Germline V gives CDR1 LGHNA, CDR2 YNFKEQ. The CDR3 runs to 15 residues. CDR3 nucleotides: TGTGCCAGCAGCGAACTGAGGGCGGGAAATTCACCCCTCCACTTT. The encoded protein is CASSELRAGNSPLHF.

The V gene is TRBV19, the J gene TRBJ1-5, with 11 bases matching TRBD1. The CDR3 extends over 14 amino acids. V shed 8 bases, J shed 7 bases, and the junction held 7 bases outside the gene matches. Per germline, CDR1 LNHDA and CDR2 SQIVND (reference sequence). In DNA form, the CDR3 reads TGTGCCAGTGGCACCCGGGACAGGGGGCAGCCCCAGCATTTT. Translating gives CASGTRDRGQPQHF. The whole variable domain, filled in from reference TRBV19 and TRBJ1-5, reads DGGITQSPKYLFRKEGQNVTLSCEQNLNHDAMYWYRQDPGQGLRLIYYSQIVNDFQKGDIAEGYSVSREKKESFPLTVTSAQKNPTAFYLCASGTRDRGQPQHFGDGTRLSIL.

The V gene is TRBV7-3, the J gene TRBJ2-2; 9 bases line up with TRBD1. Germline assignment: CDR1 SGHTA and CDR2 FQGTGA. After removal of 5 bases from V and 0 bases from J, the junction contained 10 bases not matched to a gene. This CDR3 has 18 amino acids. DNA of the CDR3: TGTGCCAGCAGCCCGACCCGGGACAGGGTCGCGAACACCGGGGAGCTGTTTTTT. Translated: CASSPTRDRVANTGELFF.

The rearrangement links TRBV7-8 to TRBJ2-7; 8 bases line up with TRBD1. J gave up 1 base and V 4 bases, and 9 bases lay outside the gene matches. This CDR3 is 16 amino acids long. Germline values: CDR1 SGHVS, CDR2 FQNEAQ. The CDR3 here is CASSSRDRGGSYEQYF. CDR3 nucleotide sequence: TGTGCCAGCAGCTCCCGCGACAGGGGAGGTTCCTACGAGCAGTACTTC.

The V and J genes are TRBV23-1 and TRBJ1-5, with 7 bases matching TRBD1. TRBV23-1 is marked as an open reading frame, function uncertain. The CDR3 is 18 amino acids. With V trimmed by 1 base and J by 2 bases, 11 bases remained unmatched. CDR3 sequence reads: CASSQFRTGVNRNQPQHF. The CDR3 coding sequence is TGCGCCAGCAGTCAATTTAGGACAGGAGTGAACCGCAATCAGCCCCAGCATTTT.

The chain carries TRBV9 and TRBJ2-2, with TRBD2 identical over 12 bases. Trimming cost V 0 bases and J 0 bases; bases outside gene matches: 3. The CDR3 covers 18 residues. In germline, CDR1 is SGDLS, CDR2 YYNGEE. This chain's CDR3 is CASSVGTSGIANTGELFF. CDR3 bases: TGTGCCAGCAGCGTAGGGACTAGCGGGATCGCGAACACCGGGGAGCTGTTTTTT.

V usage is TRBV19 and J usage is TRBJ1-5, with 8 nucleotides matching TRBD1. Trimming removed 4 bases from V and 6 bases from J; junction bases left unmatched: 11. The CDR3 length is 16 residues. Germline CDR1 is LNHDA and CDR2 is SQIVND (reference sequence). CDR3: CASSTPDRGNGQPQHF. In nucleotides, the CDR3 is TGTGCCAGTAGTACCCCTGACAGGGGCAATGGTCAGCCCCAGCATTTT.

V and J are TRBV12-5 and TRBJ1-1; D is ambiguous. V dropped 7 bases and J dropped 0 bases, with 15 bases sitting between them. Germline lookup yields CDR1 LGHNT and CDR2 FRNRAP. The CDR3 consists of 15 residues. The CDR3 nucleotides are TGTGCTAGTGCTCCCCGTCTACTAATGAACACTGAAGCTTTCTTT. Its translation: CASAPRLLMNTEAFF.

This clone appeared a few times. The CDR3 DNA sequence: TGTGCCAGCAGTAAAAATAGCGGGGGACCTTTCGGCAACAATGAGCAGTTCTTC. This codes for CASSKNSGGPFGNNEQFF. The chain links TRBV27 to TRBJ2-1; 9 bases align to TRBD2. Germline V gene data show CDR1 as MNHEY and CDR2 as SMNVEV (reference sequence). This CDR3 has 18 residues. V shed 5 bases and J 5 bases; nucleotides not matched to a gene: 16.

This chain links TRBV5-4 with TRBJ1-2, with D uncertain. Germline assignment: CDR1 SGHNT and CDR2 YYREEE (reference sequence). The ends were cut back, 2 bases at V and 4 bases at J, with 9 bases in the middle. The CDR3 sequence is 13 residues long. The DNA for the CDR3 is TGTGCCAGCAGCTTATCGGGGTCCTATGGCTACACCTTC. It specifies CASSLSGSYGYTF. Based on the CDR3 plus reference TRBV5-4 and TRBJ1-2, the full variable domain is ETGVTQSPTHLIKTRGQQVTLRCSSQSGHNTVSWYQQALGQGPQFIFQYYREEENGRGNFPPRFSGLQFPNYSSELNVNALELDDSALYLCASSLSGSYGYTFGSGTRLTVV.

The V and J genes are TRBV7-8 and TRBJ1-6; tentatively, D is TRBD1 (6 bases). V was cut by 0 bases and J by 7 bases, with 13 bases left in between. Germline CDR1 reads SGHVS; CDR2 reads FQNEAQ. This CDR3 is 16 amino acids long. The CDR3 DNA is TGTGCCAGCAGCTTAGCGCCTGGGGGCGGGAATTCACCCCTCCACTTT. Encoded protein: CASSLAPGGGNSPLHF.

This rearrangement joins TRBV7-2 to TRBJ1-1; D is unclear. V was pared by 5 bases and J by 6 bases, with 13 bases between. Germline CDR1 reads SGHTA; CDR2 reads FQGNSA. The CDR3 spans 13 residues. CDR3 nucleotides: TGTGCCAGCAGCCCCAGTGCCGTGGCTGAAGCTTTCTTT. Residues: CASSPSAVAEAFF.

This clone came up once. This chain joins TRBV28 and TRBJ2-2; TRBD1 is a possible D gene (6 bases). Deletions cut 3 bases from V and 3 bases from J, with 11 bases between. Looked up from germline, CDR1 is MDHEN and CDR2 is SYDVKM. There are 15 residues in the CDR3. CDR3 coding DNA: TGTGCCAGCAGTTTCCCGGGACAAGACACCGGGGAGCTGTTTTTT. Protein sequence: CASSFPGQDTGELFF.

This chain uses TRBV9 with TRBJ2-7, with TRBD1 matching 7 bases. The CDR3 sequence is 18 residues long. Germline values: CDR1 SGDLS, CDR2 YYNGEE. Trimming at V came to 2 bases and at J to 2 bases, leaving 16 bases not matched to a gene. CDR3 in DNA: TGTGCCAGCAGCGTCCCGGGACAGTACCTCCCTACCGCCTACGAGCAGTACTTC. Its protein product is CASSVPGQYLPTAYEQYF.

The chain is built from TRBV30 and TRBJ2-1; 12 nucleotides align to TRBD2. The CDR3 sequence is 14 residues long. V shed 5 bases, J shed 10 bases, and the junction held 9 bases outside the gene matches. CDR1 GTSNPN and CDR2 SVGIG come from the germline V gene (reference sequence). Here the CDR3 DNA reads TGTGCCTGGTCCCTAGCGGGGGGGTCTAAGGAGCAGTTCTTC. Translation: CAWSLAGGSKEQFF.

The chain employs TRBV9 and TRBJ2-7; weak D call: TRBD2 (7 bases). Germline V lookup: CDR1 SGDLS, CDR2 YYNGEE. Trimming removed 4 bases from V and 3 bases from J, with 17 bases in between. This CDR3 region has 15 residues. The CDR3 loop is CASSPRGGLIYEQYF. CDR3 coding DNA: TGTGCCAGCAGCCCGAGGGGGGGGCTAATCTACGAGCAGTACTTC. The full variable domain, with the rest looked up from reference TRBV9 and TRBJ2-7, is DSGVTQTPKHLITATGQRVTLRCSPRSGDLSVYWYQQSLDQGLQFLIQYYNGEERAKGNILERFSAQQFPDLHSELNLSSLELGDSALYFCASSPRGGLIYEQYFGPGTRLTVT.

The chain joins TRBV11-2 to TRBJ2-2; 9 bases fit TRBD2. Germline V lookup: CDR1 SGHAT, CDR2 FQNNGV. This CDR3 is built from 18 residues. The V and J ends lost 5 bases and 2 bases, in that order; junction bases with no gene match: 12. Here the CDR3 reads CASSQDGLAGLNTGELFF. CDR3 DNA: TGTGCCAGCAGCCAAGACGGGCTAGCGGGGCTTAACACCGGGGAGCTGTTTTTT. The full variable domain, completed using reference TRBV11-2 and TRBJ2-2, is EAGVAQSPRYKIIEKRQSVAFWCNPISGHATLYWYQQILGQGPKLLIQFQNNGVVDDSQLPKDRFSAERLKGVDSTLKIQPAKLEDSAVYLCASSQDGLAGLNTGELFFGEGSRLTVL.

The chain links TRBV6-1 to TRBJ1-5, with a tentative D call TRBD1 (5 bases). The CDR3 is made up of 14 amino acids. CDR1 and CDR2 (germline): MNHNS, SASEGT. V was shortened by 5 bases and J by 2 bases, with 10 bases between the two germline ends. The CDR3 DNA reads TGTGCCAGCAGTTCAGGGTGGGGCAATCAGCCCCAGCATTTT. It yields the protein CASSSGWGNQPQHF.